Given below is one T cell receptor beta chain in context. Sequencing used immunoSEQ multiplex PCR; TCRdb keeps in-frame clones, though not all of them. The data contain around 30,000 clones, 85% to 95% of them seen just once; the ten biggest clones take up 6.2%. These data belong to a study of T cell changes during pregnancy in multiple sclerosis. Germline lookup yields CDR1 MNHEY and CDR2 SMNVEV (reference sequence). The V end was cut by 2 bases, the J end by 5 bases, with 21 bases between. This CDR3 spans 17 amino acids. This specimen consisted of CD8+ T cells from peripheral blood mononuclear cells, obtained before pregnancy. The sequence was collected from a female donor with multiple sclerosis, enrolled in a pregnancy study. V and J are TRBV27 and TRBJ1-1; possible D gene TRBD1, 5 bases. The CDR3 here is CASSLKWRGPGGTEAFF. The CDR3 nucleotides are TGTGCCAGCAGTTTAAAATGGCGCGGGCCGGGGGGAACTGAAGCTTTCTTT.